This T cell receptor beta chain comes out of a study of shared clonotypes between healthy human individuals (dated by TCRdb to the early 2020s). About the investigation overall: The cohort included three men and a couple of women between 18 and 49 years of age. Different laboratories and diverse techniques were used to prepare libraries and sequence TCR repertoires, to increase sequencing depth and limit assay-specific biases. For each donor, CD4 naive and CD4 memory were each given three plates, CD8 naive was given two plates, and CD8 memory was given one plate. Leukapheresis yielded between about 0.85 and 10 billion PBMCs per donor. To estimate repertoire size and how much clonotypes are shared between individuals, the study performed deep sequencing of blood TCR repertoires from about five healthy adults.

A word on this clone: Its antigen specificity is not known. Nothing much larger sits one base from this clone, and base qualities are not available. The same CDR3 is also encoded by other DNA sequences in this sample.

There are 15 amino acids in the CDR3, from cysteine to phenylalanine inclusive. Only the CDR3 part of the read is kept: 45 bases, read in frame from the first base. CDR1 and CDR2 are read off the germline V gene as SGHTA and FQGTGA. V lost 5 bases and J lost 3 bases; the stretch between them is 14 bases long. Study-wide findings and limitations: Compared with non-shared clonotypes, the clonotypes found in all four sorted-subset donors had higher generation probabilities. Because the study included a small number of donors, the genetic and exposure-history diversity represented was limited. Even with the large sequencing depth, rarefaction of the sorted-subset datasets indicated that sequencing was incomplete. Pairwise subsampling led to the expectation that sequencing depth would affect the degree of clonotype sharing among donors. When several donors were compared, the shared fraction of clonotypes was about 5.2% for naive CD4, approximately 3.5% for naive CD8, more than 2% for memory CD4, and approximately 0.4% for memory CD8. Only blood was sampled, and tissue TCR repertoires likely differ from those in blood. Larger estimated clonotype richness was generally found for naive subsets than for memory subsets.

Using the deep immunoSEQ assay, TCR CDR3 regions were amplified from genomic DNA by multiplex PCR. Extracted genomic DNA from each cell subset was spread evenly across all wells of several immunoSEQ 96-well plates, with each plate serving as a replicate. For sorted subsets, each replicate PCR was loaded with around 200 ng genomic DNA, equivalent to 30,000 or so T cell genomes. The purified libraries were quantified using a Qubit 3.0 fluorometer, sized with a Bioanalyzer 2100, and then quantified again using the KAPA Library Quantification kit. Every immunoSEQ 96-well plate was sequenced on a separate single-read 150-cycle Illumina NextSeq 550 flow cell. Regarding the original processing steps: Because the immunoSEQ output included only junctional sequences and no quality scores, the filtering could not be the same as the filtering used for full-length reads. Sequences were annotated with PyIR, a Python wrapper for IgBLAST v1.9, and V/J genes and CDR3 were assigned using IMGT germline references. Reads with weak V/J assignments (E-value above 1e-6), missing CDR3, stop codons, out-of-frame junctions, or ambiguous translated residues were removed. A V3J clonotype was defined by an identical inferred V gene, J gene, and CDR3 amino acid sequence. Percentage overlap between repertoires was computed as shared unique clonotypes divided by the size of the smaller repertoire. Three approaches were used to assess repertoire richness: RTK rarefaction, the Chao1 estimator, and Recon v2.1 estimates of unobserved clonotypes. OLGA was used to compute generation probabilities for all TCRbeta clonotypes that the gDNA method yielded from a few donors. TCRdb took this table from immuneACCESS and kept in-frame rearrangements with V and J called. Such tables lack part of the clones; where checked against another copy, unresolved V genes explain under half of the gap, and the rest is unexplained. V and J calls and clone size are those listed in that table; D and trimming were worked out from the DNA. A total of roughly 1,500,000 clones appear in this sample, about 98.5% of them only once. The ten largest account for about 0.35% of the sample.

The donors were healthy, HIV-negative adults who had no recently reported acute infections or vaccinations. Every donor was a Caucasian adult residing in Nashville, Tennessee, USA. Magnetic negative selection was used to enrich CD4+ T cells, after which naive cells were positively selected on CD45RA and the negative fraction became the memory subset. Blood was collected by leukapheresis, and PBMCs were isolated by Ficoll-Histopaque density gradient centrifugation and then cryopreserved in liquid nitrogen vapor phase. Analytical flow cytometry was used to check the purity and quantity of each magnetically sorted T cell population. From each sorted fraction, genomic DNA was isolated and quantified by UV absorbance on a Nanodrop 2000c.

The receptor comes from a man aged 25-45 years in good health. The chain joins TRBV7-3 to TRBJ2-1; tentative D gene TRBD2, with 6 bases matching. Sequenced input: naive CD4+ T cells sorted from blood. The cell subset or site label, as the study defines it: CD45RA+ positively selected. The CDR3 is CASSPGLAVYNEQFF. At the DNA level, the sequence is TGTGCCAGCAGCCCCGGCTTAGCGGTCTACAATGAGCAGTTCTTC.